This T cell receptor (beta chain) was captured by sequencing in a study of cytomegalovirus exposure and HLA in healthy donors. About the study: Some 85 million unique TCRs from HLA-typed donors were held in an early data release.

With 2 bases removed from V and 3 bases from J, the gap between germline ends came to 20 bases. Germline CDR1 SGHDN, CDR2 FVKESK. The CDR3 covers 19 residues. In the PCR, 60 Vbeta and 13 Jbeta primers were used. Sequenced by immunoSEQ multiplex PCR; TCRdb stores in-frame clones only, minus some. The repertoire has 95,000 to 150,000 clones, approximately 81% of them found once; the top ten carry 4%. Notes on this clone: Its specificity is not known.

Study results and caveats: Being indistinguishable, some V segments were excluded, TRBV6-2 and TRBV6-3 among them. In a later analysis, a missense DCLRE1C variant was linked to TCR beta V- and J-gene trimming. The study had only CMV serostatus as immune exposure information.

The receptor's source is a young man in good health and CMV-seropositive. V usage is TRBV14 and J usage is TRBJ1-6, with D tentatively TRBD1 (5 bases). The sequenced sample consisted of PBMCs. The CDR3 bases are TGTGCCAGCAGCCAACTCCCCGCGGCAGGGAAGGGCTATAATTCACCCCTCCACTTT. Encoded protein: CASSQLPAAGKGYNSPLHF.